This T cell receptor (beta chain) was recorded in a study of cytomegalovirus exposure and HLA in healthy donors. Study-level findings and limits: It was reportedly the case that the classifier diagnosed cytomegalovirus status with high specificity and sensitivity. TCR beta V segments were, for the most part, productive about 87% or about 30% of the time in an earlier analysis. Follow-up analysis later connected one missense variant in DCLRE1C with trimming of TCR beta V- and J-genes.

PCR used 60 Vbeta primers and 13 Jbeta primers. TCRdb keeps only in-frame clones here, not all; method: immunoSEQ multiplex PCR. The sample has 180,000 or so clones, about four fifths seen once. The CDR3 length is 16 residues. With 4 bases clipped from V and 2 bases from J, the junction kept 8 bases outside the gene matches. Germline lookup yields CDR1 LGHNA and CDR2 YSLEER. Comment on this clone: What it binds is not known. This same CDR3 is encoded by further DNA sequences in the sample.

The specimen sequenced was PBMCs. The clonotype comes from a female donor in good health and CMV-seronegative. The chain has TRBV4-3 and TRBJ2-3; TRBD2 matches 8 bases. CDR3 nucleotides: TGCGCCAGCAGCCGTGAGCGGGAGTTCCCCACAGATACGCAGTATTTT. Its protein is CASSREREFPTDTQYF.